This note documents a single T cell receptor beta chain sequence. Source study methods: Amplification of reference gene primers was used by the study to estimate nucleated cell counts. Repertoires were generated with immunoSEQ multiplex PCR, while TCRdb's copy carries only in-frame clones and drops some. From that table come the V and J calls and clone size; the DNA was used to work out D and trimming. The sample comprises just under 250,000 clones, about 89% of which are singletons, and over 4% rests with the top ten. These data belong to a study of blood T cell repertoires in COVID-19. Symptom resolution, clearance, or two negative PCRs marked donors in Cohort 3 as recovered. Sequences were obtained from PBMCs or T cells enriched from blood (not recorded which). The receptor's source is a woman younger than 45 who had recovered from COVID-19.

In nucleotides, the CDR3 is TGTGCCACCAGCAGAGAGGAAGGCGGGAGCTCCTACGAGCAGTACTTC. Translated: CATSREEGGSSYEQYF. The J gene is TRBJ2-7, the V gene TRBV15; 7 bases match TRBD2. The germline V gene has CDR1 LNHNV and CDR2 YYDKDF (reference sequence). The J segment lost 0 bases and the V segment lost 0 bases, leaving 5 bases of the junction unmatched. The length of the CDR3 is 16 residues. Supplemented by reference TRBV15 and TRBJ2-7, the full variable domain reads DAMVIQNPRYQVTQFGKPVTLSCSQTLNHNVMYWYQQKSSQAPKLLFHYYDKDFNNEADTPDNFQSRRPNTSFCFLDIRSPGLGDTAMYLCATSREEGGSSYEQYFGPGTRLTVT.